This T cell receptor beta chain was observed in a study of patients and donors after allogeneic stem cell transplantation. From the RT-PCR reads, TCRdb called clonotypes with MiXCR, one entry per CDR3 protein. Of about a million distinct CDR3 sequences in the sample, under 20% were seen once. This clonotype was picked up many times. The germline CDR1 and CDR2 sequences are SGHTA and FQGTGA. This CDR3 comprises 13 residues. V was clipped by 5 bases and J by 3 bases, with 10 bases between them. The sample comprised blood, either unsorted or a sorted T cell fraction (not recorded which). The source is a human donor who was either an allogeneic HSCT recipient or a stem cell or donor lymphocyte infusion donor (not recorded which). It is not recorded whose cells these are; they may come from a transplant donor. The J gene is TRBJ1-2, the V gene TRBV7-3; no reliable D call. CDR3 residues: CASSLSGYYGYTF. The CDR3 bases are TGTGCCAGCAGCCTTTCAGGATACTATGGCTACACCTTC.